The 25 T cell receptor beta chains in this list originate from one sample, sequenced in a study of blood T cells in healthy people across ages. A sample-barcoded 5' primer and a J-beta primer mix were used in a second PCR of roughly 6 to 12 cycles. TCRdb re-called the 5' RACE reads through MiXCR, storing one row per CDR3 protein. The data hold 1 million or so distinct CDR3 sequences, with 45% observed a single time. The sample consisted of blood. These receptor sequences come from an older woman in good health.

The rearrangement uses TRBV27 and TRBJ2-1, with 8 bases identical to TRBD2. V was pared by 0 bases and J by 4 bases, with 11 bases of the junction left unmatched. Germline CDR1 reads MNHEY; CDR2 reads SMNVEV (reference sequence). This CDR3 comprises 18 residues. CDR3 protein: CASSLSVAPGRGYNEQFF. Here the CDR3 DNA reads TGTGCCAGCAGTTTATCAGTGGCTCCCGGGAGGGGTTACAATGAGCAGTTCTTC.

CDR3 sequence (DNA): TGCAGTGCTAGTCCGTCTAGCGGGAGAAACGAGCAGTACTTC. Its translation: CSASPSSGRNEQYF. The chain recombines TRBV20-1 with TRBJ2-7; 10 positions agree with TRBD2. V gave up 3 bases and J gave up 5 bases; unmatched junction bases: 7. CDR1 DFQATT and CDR2 SNEGSKA come from the germline V gene (reference sequence). This CDR3 comprises 14 residues.

This clonotype showed up just a few times. V and J are TRBV11-1 and TRBJ2-5; 15 bases align to TRBD2. V shed 3 bases, J shed 0 bases, and the junction held 5 bases outside the gene matches. The CDR3 loop spans 18 amino acids. The germline V gene encodes CDR1 SGHAT and CDR2 FQDESV (reference sequence). DNA for the CDR3: TGTGCCAGCAGCTTCGGACTAGCGGGAGGGCCGTACCAAGAGACCCAGTACTTC. Residues: CASSFGLAGGPYQETQYF.

V and J are TRBV27 and TRBJ2-5; 12 nucleotides align to TRBD2. The closer fit of TRBJ2-7 to the DNA end suggests the J call may be wrong. Looked up from germline, CDR1 is MNHEY and CDR2 is SMNVEV (reference sequence). This CDR3 is built from 17 residues. CDR3 residues: CASSRRTSGIPTDEQYF. The CDR3 nucleotides read TGTGCCAGCAGTCGCCGGACTAGCGGGATACCCACCGACGAGCAGTACTTC.

This clonotype appeared a few times. The chain couples TRBV6-1 to TRBJ2-7; D unclear. Trimming cost V 4 bases and J 0 bases, with 13 bases left between them. CDR1 MNHNS and CDR2 SASEGT come from the germline V gene. This CDR3 is 15 amino acids long. The CDR3, as DNA: TGTGCCAGCAGTGGGCTAGGACGCCGCTCCTACGAGCAGTACTTC. It is translated as CASSGLGRRSYEQYF.

The rearrangement uses TRBV9 and TRBJ2-4, with D maybe TRBD1 (5 bases). The end of the DNA fits TRBJ2-7 better, so the J call may be wrong. The CDR3 runs to 15 residues. Germline V lookup: CDR1 SGDLS, CDR2 YYNGEE. DNA for the CDR3: TGTGCCAGCAGCGTAGGTGTAGGGGTGATATACGAGCAGTACTTC. As protein: CASSVGVGVIYEQYF.

The chain joins TRBV10-3 to TRBJ1-2, with 9 bases aligning to TRBD1. Germline CDR1 ENHRY, CDR2 SYGVKD. CDR3 size: 17 residues. Unmatched junction bases numbered 20, after V lost 10 bases and J lost 5 bases. CDR3 bases: TGTGCCACCCATGCGGGGAATGAGCAGGGACAGGGATATGGCTACACCTTC. As protein: CATHAGNEQGQGYGYTF.

This clonotype was seen a handful of times. The J gene is TRBJ2-5, the V gene TRBV12-3 or TRBV12-4, with 11 bases identical to TRBD2. The CDR3 consists of 16 residues. With V trimmed by 4 bases and J by 5 bases, 9 bases remained unmatched. CDR3 sequence reads: CASSSDSTSGDETQYF. The DNA of the CDR3 is TGTGCCAGCAGTTCGGATTCGACTAGCGGGGACGAGACCCAGTACTTC.

The J gene is TRBJ2-5, the V gene TRBV10-3, with D perhaps assigned TRBD1 or TRBD2 (6 bases each). V shed 6 bases and J shed 5 bases, with 13 bases lying between them. Germline V lookup: CDR1 ENHRY, CDR2 SYGVKD. The CDR3 covers 13 residues. DNA for the CDR3: TGTGCCATCAGCTTTCAAGGGGGGGAGACCCAGTACTTC. This translates into CAISFQGGETQYF.

The V gene is TRBV4-1, the J gene TRBJ2-1; 13 positions match TRBD2. The ends lost 3 bases at V and 6 bases at J; junction bases unmatched: 11. This CDR3 comprises 18 residues. Germline values: CDR1 MGHRA, CDR2 YSYEKL. CDR3 in amino acids: CASSQVDMGLAGINEQFF. Here the CDR3 DNA reads TGCGCCAGCAGCCAGGTTGATATGGGACTAGCGGGAATCAATGAGCAGTTCTTC.

This clonotype was observed many times. Being one base from a much bigger clone, this may be a read error. Here the CDR3 DNA reads TGTGCCAGCAGTCGGACCCCCAATGAGCAGTTCTTC. Amino acids: CASSRTPNEQFF. The chain has TRBV27 and TRBJ2-1; D call uncertain. Trimming shortened V by 5 bases and J by 6 bases, and 8 bases separated the two germline ends. Germline assignment: CDR1 MNHEY and CDR2 SMNVEV (reference sequence). This CDR3 comprises 12 residues.

The V and J genes are TRBV20-1 and TRBJ2-5; D remains unclear. This CDR3 comprises 12 residues. The V end lost 3 bases, the J end lost 5 bases, and 10 bases lay between the germline ends. The germline V gene has CDR1 DFQATT and CDR2 SNEGSKA (reference sequence). CDR3: CSARSLRETQYF. Here the CDR3 DNA reads TGCAGTGCTAGGAGCCTTCGGGAGACCCAGTACTTC.

This clonotype has a handful of counts. This chain links TRBV10-3 with TRBJ1-4; D is undetermined. V dropped 6 bases and J dropped 8 bases, with 10 bases sitting between them. Germline V gene data show CDR1 as ENHRY and CDR2 as SYGVKD. This CDR3 has 12 amino acids. The CDR3 spells CAISPLGEKLFF. In nucleotides, the CDR3 is TGTGCCATCAGCCCTCTAGGGGAAAAACTGTTTTTT.

V usage is TRBV5-1 and J usage is TRBJ2-1; TRBD2 aligns across 9 bases. There are 18 residues in the CDR3. Germline CDR1 SGHRS, CDR2 YFSETQ. J lost 0 bases, V lost 5 bases, and 12 bases had no gene match. The CDR3 loop reads CASRGTSGWSPSYNEQFF. Written as DNA, the CDR3 is TGCGCCAGCAGAGGAACTAGCGGGTGGTCCCCCTCCTACAATGAGCAGTTCTTC.

This chain links TRBV15 with TRBJ2-7, with TRBD1 identical over 9 bases. Germline V gene data show CDR1 as LNHNV and CDR2 as YYDKDF (reference sequence). Trimming at V came to 4 bases and at J to 7 bases, leaving 11 bases not matched to a gene. The CDR3 contains 15 residues. The CDR3 region is CATSTTGTGLHEQYF. In DNA, the CDR3 is TGTGCCACCAGCACAACCGGGACAGGGTTGCATGAGCAGTACTTC.

The chain is built from TRBV28 and TRBJ2-7; D remains ambiguous. The CDR3 sequence is 14 residues long. Germline CDR1 is MDHEN and CDR2 is SYDVKM. With 2 bases removed from V and 0 bases from J, the gap between germline ends came to 8 bases. CDR3 nucleotides: TGTGCCAGCAGTTTACAGTCTCCCTCCTACGAGCAGTACTTC. Translated: CASSLQSPSYEQYF.

The chain links TRBV7-2 to TRBJ1-2; 9 nucleotides agree with TRBD1. The CDR3 loop spans 14 amino acids. The V and J ends lost 7 bases and 6 bases, in that order; junction bases with no gene match: 9. Looked up from germline, CDR1 is SGHTA and CDR2 is FQGNSA. Here the CDR3 DNA reads TGTGCCAGCATCCTTCCGGGACAGGGACATGGCTACACCTTC. Its protein product is CASILPGQGHGYTF.

This clonotype has more than one count but fewer than ten. This chain links TRBV29-1 with TRBJ2-7; D remains ambiguous. This CDR3 has 10 residues. Germline-derived CDR1 and CDR2 are SQVTM and ANQGSEA. Trimming pared 6 bases from V and 7 bases from J, leaving 10 bases between. DNA for the CDR3: TGCAGCGTGGATGGGAATGAGCAGTACTTC. Translating gives CSVDGNEQYF.

This clonotype was observed a few times. The chain couples TRBV20-1 to TRBJ1-6; TRBD1 agrees at 8 bases. This CDR3 is built from 14 residues. The V segment lost 3 bases and the J segment 6 bases; nucleotides outside the gene matches: 4. Germline CDR1 is DFQATT and CDR2 is SNEGSKA (reference sequence). The CDR3 loop reads CSARQGQANSPLHF. In nucleotides, the CDR3 is TGCAGTGCTAGGCAGGGACAGGCTAATTCACCCCTCCACTTT.

This clonotype was detected ten times or more. The genes are TRBV5-1 and TRBJ1-4; no clear D. Trimming stripped 4 bases from V and 7 bases from J, with 8 bases between. From germline, CDR1 is SGHRS and CDR2 YFSETQ. The CDR3 is 12 residues long. This CDR3 is CASSARGEKLFF. The CDR3 DNA follows: TGCGCCAGCAGCGCCCGGGGTGAAAAACTGTTTTTT. The variable domain in full, with the rest retrieved from reference TRBV5-1 and TRBJ1-4, is KAGVTQTPRYLIKTRGQQVTLSCSPISGHRSVSWYQQTPGQGLQFLFEYFSETQRNKGNFPGRFSGRQFSNSRSEMNVSTLELGDSALYLCASSARGEKLFFGSGTQLSVL.

This chain joins TRBV7-8 and TRBJ2-5; possibly TRBD1 or TRBD2 for D (5 bases each). Trimming took 5 bases from V and 2 from J, leaving 24 bases between them. Looked up from germline, CDR1 is SGHVS and CDR2 is FQNEAQ. The CDR3 loop spans 18 amino acids. In DNA form, the CDR3 reads TGTGCCAGCAGCAGAGGGACGGCGACGGGAAAAAAACAAGAGACCCAGTACTTC. This translates into CASSRGTATGKKQETQYF. The variable domain in full, completed from reference TRBV7-8 and TRBJ2-5, reads GAGVSQSPRYKVAKRGQDVALRCDPISGHVSLFWYQQALGQGPEFLTYFQNEAQLDKSGLPSDRFFAERPEGSVSTLKIQRTQQEDSAVYLCASSRGTATGKKQETQYFGPGTRLLVL.

This clonotype was detected once. This chain uses TRBV6-5 with TRBJ2-5; D tentatively reads TRBD1 or TRBD2 (6 bases each). V was trimmed by 2 bases and J by 1 base, leaving 11 bases between them. CDR1 MNHEY and CDR2 SVGAGI come from the germline V gene. CDR3 length: 15 amino acids. The CDR3: CASSYGGGTQETQYF. Here the CDR3 DNA reads TGTGCCAGCAGTTACGGGGGCGGGACCCAAGAGACCCAGTACTTC.

In its sample, this clonotype was seen a few times. Possible read error: a much larger clone is one base away. The CDR3 sequence: CASSPTSGRGSYNGQFF. DNA for the CDR3: TGCGCCAGCAGCCCTACTAGCGGGAGGGGTTCCTACAATGGGCAGTTCTTC. V usage is TRBV5-1 and J usage is TRBJ2-1; 13 bases fit TRBD2. The CDR3 has 17 residues. Looked up from germline, CDR1 is SGHRS and CDR2 is YFSETQ.

The chain is built from TRBV9 and TRBJ2-3; unclear D gene. The CDR3 contains 14 residues. Trimming took 4 bases from V and 4 from J, leaving 13 bases between them. Germline values: CDR1 SGDLS, CDR2 YYNGEE. CDR3 nucleotide sequence: TGTGCCAGCAGCCCACGCTACACGGCAGATACGCAGTATTTT. This gives the protein CASSPRYTADTQYF.

The gene calls are TRBV15 and TRBJ2-4; tentative D call: TRBD1 (6 bases). Germline CDR1 LNHNV, CDR2 YYDKDF (reference sequence). The CDR3 covers 13 residues. The V gene lost 5 bases and the J gene lost 2 bases, with 7 bases spanning the gap. CDR3 DNA sequence: TGTGCCACCAGCGGGGGCACCAAAAACATTCAGTACTTC. Translated: CATSGGTKNIQYF.